This passage covers 20 T cell receptor beta chains from one sample sequenced in a study of CD8 T cells in ankylosing spondylitis. TCRdb reanalysed the 5' RACE reads using MiXCR and keeps one entry per CDR3 protein. The sample lists 250,000 to 350,000 distinct CDR3 sequences, under 25% seen once, with roughly 3.6% in the top ten. Sequencing was done on a sample of blood, either unsorted or a sorted T cell fraction (not recorded which). The receptors were sampled from a female donor with ankylosing spondylitis or in good health (not recorded which).

V gene TRBV9 combines with J gene TRBJ2-7, with 10 nucleotides matching TRBD1. The V gene end was trimmed by 4 bases and the J gene end by 2 bases; junction bases not matched to a gene: 3. The germline CDR1 and CDR2 sequences are SGDLS and YYNGEE. This CDR3 comprises 14 residues. CDR3 sequence (DNA): TGTGCCAGCAGCCCAGGACAGGGGGCCTACGAGCAGTACTTC. Encoded protein: CASSPGQGAYEQYF.

This clonotype was observed a handful of times. This chain links TRBV6-2 or TRBV6-3 with TRBJ2-1; perhaps TRBD2 as D (7 bases). The CDR3 runs 14 residues. Trimming pared 6 bases from V and 11 bases from J, leaving 20 bases between. Germline V gene sequence: CDR1 MNHEY, CDR2 SVGEGT. As DNA, the CDR3 is TGTGCCAGCAGAAAGGGGGGAGGGACCGCGAAGCAGTTCTTC. It encodes CASRKGGGTAKQFF.

The chain is built from TRBV6-1 and TRBJ1-1, with TRBD1 matching 8 bases. CDR3 size: 13 residues. Looked up from germline, CDR1 is MNHNS and CDR2 is SASEGT. V gave up 8 bases and J gave up 5 bases; unmatched junction bases: 7. CDR3 amino acids: CASVDRGRTEAFF. Written as DNA, the CDR3 is TGTGCCAGCGTCGACAGGGGAAGGACTGAAGCTTTCTTT.

This clonotype has a handful of counts. The chain recombines TRBV6-5 with TRBJ2-5, with a weak D call TRBD1 (6 bases). Trimming took off 0 bases at V and 3 bases at J, with 11 bases between the two ends. Germline V CDR1 and CDR2: MNHEY, SVGAGI. CDR3 length: 15 residues. For the CDR3, the DNA is TGTGCCAGCAGTTACTCCTGGGGACAAAAAGAGACCCAGTACTTC. As protein: CASSYSWGQKETQYF.

The rearrangement joins TRBV6-2 or TRBV6-3 to TRBJ2-1; TRBD2 aligns across 14 bases. J was trimmed by 4 bases and V by 0 bases; bases with no gene match: 5. Germline CDR1 and CDR2: MNHEY and SVGEGT. The CDR3 contains 18 residues. The DNA of the CDR3 is TGTGCCAGCAGTTACTCGGGACTAGCGGGAGACTCTTACAATGAGCAGTTCTTC. Residues: CASSYSGLAGDSYNEQFF.

This clonotype was seen more than once but under ten times. The chain couples TRBV20-1 to TRBJ2-4; D uncertain. This CDR3 is built from 15 residues. CDR1 DFQATT and CDR2 SNEGSKA come from the germline V gene (reference sequence). V was shortened by 3 bases and J by 3 bases, with 15 bases between the two germline ends. The DNA for the CDR3 is TGCAGTGCTAGTGGTCAGCCCGCTCGCAAAAACATTCAGTACTTC. This encodes CSASGQPARKNIQYF.

The CDR3 loop reads CAISRDRDSTDTQYF. The CDR3 DNA follows: TGTGCCATCAGCCGGGACAGGGATAGCACAGATACGCAGTATTTT. The V call is TRBV10-3, the J call TRBJ2-3; TRBD1 agrees at 9 bases. This CDR3 has 15 residues. Trimming cost V 6 bases and J 0 bases; bases outside gene matches: 4. Germline V lookup: CDR1 ENHRY, CDR2 SYGVKD.

This clonotype was detected ten times or more. The chain joins TRBV29-1 to TRBJ2-5; D tentatively fits TRBD1 or TRBD2 (5 bases each). The CDR3 length is 13 residues. V was pared by 4 bases and J by 2 bases, with 11 bases between. Per the germline V gene, CDR1 is SQVTM and CDR2 is ANQGSEA. CDR3 protein: CSVGGVTQETQYF. For the CDR3, the DNA is TGCAGCGTTGGAGGGGTGACACAAGAGACCCAGTACTTC.

V and J are TRBV6-1 and TRBJ2-1; D not certain. The CDR3 loop spans 13 amino acids. The V and J ends lost 0 bases and 4 bases respectively, with 4 bases between them. CDR1 MNHNS and CDR2 SASEGT come from the germline V gene. Here the CDR3 DNA reads TGTGCCAGCAGTGAAGCTGGTTACAATGAGCAGTTCTTC. Translating gives CASSEAGYNEQFF.

The chain joins TRBV28 to TRBJ2-1; D not certain. V lost 4 bases and J 1 base, leaving 11 bases between the germline ends. This CDR3 is built from 15 residues. Germline-derived CDR1 and CDR2 are MDHEN and SYDVKM. CDR3 amino acids: CASSSRLDSYNEQFF. The CDR3 coding sequence is TGTGCCAGCAGTTCCCGTCTAGATTCCTACAATGAGCAGTTCTTC.

This clonotype was seen a handful of times. The chain employs TRBV20-1 and TRBJ2-1; TRBD1 might be the D (5 bases). This CDR3 comprises 13 residues. Germline V CDR1 and CDR2: DFQATT, SNEGSKA (reference sequence). Trimming took 6 bases from V and 4 from J, leaving 13 bases between them. CDR3 nucleotide sequence: TGCAGTGCCTCCCGACAGCCTTACAATGAGCAGTTCTTC. Amino acid sequence: CSASRQPYNEQFF.

V gene TRBV5-6 combines with J gene TRBJ2-1; 11 positions agree with TRBD2. Trimming cost V 4 bases and J 3 bases; bases outside gene matches: 3. CDR1 and CDR2 (germline): SGHDT, YYEEEE. The CDR3 contains 15 residues. Written as DNA, the CDR3 is TGTGCCAGCAGCGGTGGACTAGCGGGCTACAATGAGCAGTTCTTC. It translates to CASSGGLAGYNEQFF.

The rearrangement joins TRBV5-1 to TRBJ2-1; tentatively, D is TRBD2 (7 bases). The V end was cut by 4 bases, the J end by 2 bases, with 16 bases between. CDR1 and CDR2 from the germline V gene are SGHRS and YFSETQ. The CDR3 loop spans 16 amino acids. The CDR3 sequence is CASSPRGGGPYNEQFF. The CDR3 DNA reads as TGCGCCAGCAGCCCTCGGGGAGGGGGACCCTACAATGAGCAGTTCTTC.

The chain couples TRBV29-1 to TRBJ2-5; D may correspond to TRBD1 or TRBD2 (5 bases each). V dropped 7 bases and J dropped 5 bases, with 14 bases sitting between them. The CDR3 totals 12 residues. The germline V gene encodes CDR1 SQVTM and CDR2 ANQGSEA. CDR3 protein: CSGSVGEETQYF. CDR3 nucleotide sequence: TGCAGCGGGAGCGTAGGGGAGGAGACCCAGTACTTC.

This clonotype was detected only a few times. This chain's CDR3 is CAISGAGQINTEAFF. The CDR3 bases are TGTGCCATCAGTGGGGCGGGACAGATTAACACTGAAGCTTTCTTT. The J gene is TRBJ1-1, the V gene TRBV10-3, with 7 bases fitting TRBD1. CDR3 size: 15 residues. The V and J ends lost 4 bases and 2 bases, in that order; junction bases with no gene match: 7. The germline V gene has CDR1 ENHRY and CDR2 SYGVKD.

Here the CDR3 DNA reads TGTGCCAGCAGAGTCGACCCGAGTAGGGTTCAATTGTTTTTT. This encodes CASRVDPSRVQLFF. This chain links TRBV5-4 with TRBJ1-4; D is undetermined. CDR1 is SGHNT, CDR2 YYREEE, per germline (reference sequence). V lost 5 bases and J 15 bases, leaving 23 bases between the germline ends. The CDR3 runs 14 residues.

This clonotype was seen a handful of times. This chain links TRBV20-1 with TRBJ2-3; D ambiguous. The germline CDR1 and CDR2 sequences are DFQATT and SNEGSKA (reference sequence). V lost 2 bases and J 2 bases, leaving 8 bases between the germline ends. There are 13 residues in the CDR3. The CDR3 is CSARRSDTDTQYF. As DNA, the CDR3 is TGCAGTGCTAGAAGGAGCGACACAGATACGCAGTATTTT.

This clonotype was detected a few times. The chain employs TRBV20-1 and TRBJ1-5; TRBD1 matches at 9 bases. The CDR3 is 15 residues long. V shed 5 bases, J shed 5 bases, and the junction held 10 bases outside the gene matches. Germline V gives CDR1 DFQATT, CDR2 SNEGSKA (reference sequence). CDR3 nucleotide sequence: TGCAGTGCTGAGACCGGGACAGGGATCGATCAGCCCCAGCATTTT. It encodes CSAETGTGIDQPQHF.

The V gene is TRBV5-6, the J gene TRBJ2-7, with unresolved D. The germline CDR1 and CDR2 sequences are SGHDT and YYEEEE. This CDR3 contains 14 residues. Trimming pared 1 base from V and 0 bases from J, leaving 8 bases between. CDR3 protein: CASSLSGISYEQYF. For the CDR3, the DNA is TGTGCCAGCAGCTTGTCGGGCATCTCCTACGAGCAGTACTTC.

The gene calls are TRBV6-2 or TRBV6-3 and TRBJ2-5, with D possibly being TRBD2 (6 bases). CDR1 and CDR2 (germline): MNHEY, SVGEGT. V lost 6 bases and J 0 bases, leaving 11 bases between the germline ends. The CDR3 has 14 residues. CDR3 sequence: CASRTAGYQETQYF. As DNA, the CDR3 is TGTGCCAGCAGAACAGCGGGTTACCAAGAGACCCAGTACTTC.